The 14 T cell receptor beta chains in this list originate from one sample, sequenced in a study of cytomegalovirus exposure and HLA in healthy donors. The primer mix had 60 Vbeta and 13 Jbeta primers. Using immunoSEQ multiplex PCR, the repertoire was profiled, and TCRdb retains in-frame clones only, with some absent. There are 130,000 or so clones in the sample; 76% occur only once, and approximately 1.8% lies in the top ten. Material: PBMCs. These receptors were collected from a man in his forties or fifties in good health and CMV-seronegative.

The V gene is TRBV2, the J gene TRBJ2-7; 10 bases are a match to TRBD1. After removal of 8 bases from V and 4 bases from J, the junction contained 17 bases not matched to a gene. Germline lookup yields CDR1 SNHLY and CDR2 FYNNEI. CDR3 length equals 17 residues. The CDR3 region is CASARTGGVPGQYEQYF. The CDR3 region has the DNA TGTGCCAGCGCTAGGACAGGGGGGGTGCCTGGGCAATACGAGCAGTACTTC.

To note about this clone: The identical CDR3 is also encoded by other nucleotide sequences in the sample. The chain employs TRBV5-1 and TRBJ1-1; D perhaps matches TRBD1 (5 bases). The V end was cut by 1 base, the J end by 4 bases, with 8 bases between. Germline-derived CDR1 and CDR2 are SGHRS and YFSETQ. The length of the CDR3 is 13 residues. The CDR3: CASSLSGGTEAFF. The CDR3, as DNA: TGCGCCAGCAGCTTGTCGGGGGGCACTGAAGCTTTCTTT.

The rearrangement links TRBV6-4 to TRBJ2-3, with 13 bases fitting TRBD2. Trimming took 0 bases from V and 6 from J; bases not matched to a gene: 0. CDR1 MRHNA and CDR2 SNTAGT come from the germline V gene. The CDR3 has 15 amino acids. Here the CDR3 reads CASSDSTSGGDTQYF. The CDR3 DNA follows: TGTGCCAGCAGTGACTCGACTAGCGGGGGGGATACGCAGTATTTT.

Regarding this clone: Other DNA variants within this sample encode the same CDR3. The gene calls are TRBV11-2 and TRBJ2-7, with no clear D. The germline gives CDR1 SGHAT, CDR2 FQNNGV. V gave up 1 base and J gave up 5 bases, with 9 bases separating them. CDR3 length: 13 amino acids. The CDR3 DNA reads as TGTGCCAGCAGCTTAGTTAGGAGTCACGAGCAGTACTTC. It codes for CASSLVRSHEQYF.

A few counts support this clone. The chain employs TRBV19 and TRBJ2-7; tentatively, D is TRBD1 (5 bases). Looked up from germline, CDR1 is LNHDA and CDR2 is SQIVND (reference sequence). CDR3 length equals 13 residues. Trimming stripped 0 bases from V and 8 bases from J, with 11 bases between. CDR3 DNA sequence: TGTGCCAGTAGTATAGAGGGGCCGCAACAGCAGTACTTC. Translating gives CASSIEGPQQQYF.

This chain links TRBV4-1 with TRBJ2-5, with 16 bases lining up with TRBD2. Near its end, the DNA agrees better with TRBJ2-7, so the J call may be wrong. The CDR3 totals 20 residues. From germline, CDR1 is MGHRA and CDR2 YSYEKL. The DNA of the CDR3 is TGCGCCAGCAGCCAAGACGGGACTAGCGGGGGGGCCCTGGAGTTCTACGAGCAGTACTTC. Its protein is CASSQDGTSGGALEFYEQYF.

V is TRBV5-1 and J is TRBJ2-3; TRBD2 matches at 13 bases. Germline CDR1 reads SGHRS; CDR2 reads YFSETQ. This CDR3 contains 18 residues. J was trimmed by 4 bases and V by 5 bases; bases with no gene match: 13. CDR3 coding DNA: TGCGCCAGCAGACACGGACTAGCGGGAGTAGGTGGGGCAGATACGCAGTATTTT. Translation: CASRHGLAGVGGADTQYF.

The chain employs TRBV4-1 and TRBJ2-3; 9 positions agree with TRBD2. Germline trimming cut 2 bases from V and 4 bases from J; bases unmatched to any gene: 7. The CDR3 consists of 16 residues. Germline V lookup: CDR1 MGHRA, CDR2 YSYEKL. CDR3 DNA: TGCGCCAGCAGCCAATTGGGCGGGAGGGCCCCAGATACGCAGTATTTT. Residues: CASSQLGGRAPDTQYF.

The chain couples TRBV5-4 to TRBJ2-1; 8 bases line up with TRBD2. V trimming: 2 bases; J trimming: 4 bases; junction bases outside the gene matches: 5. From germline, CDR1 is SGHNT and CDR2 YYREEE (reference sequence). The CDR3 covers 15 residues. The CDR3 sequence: CASSFTSGPYNEQFF. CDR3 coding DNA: TGTGCCAGCAGCTTTACTAGCGGTCCGTACAATGAGCAGTTCTTC.

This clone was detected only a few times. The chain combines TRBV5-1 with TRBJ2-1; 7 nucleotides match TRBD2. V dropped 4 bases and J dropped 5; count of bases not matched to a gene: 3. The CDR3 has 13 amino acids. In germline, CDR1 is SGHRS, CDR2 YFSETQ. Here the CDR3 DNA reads TGCGCCAGCAGCGGCGGGAGTAACAATGAGCAGTTCTTC. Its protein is CASSGGSNNEQFF.

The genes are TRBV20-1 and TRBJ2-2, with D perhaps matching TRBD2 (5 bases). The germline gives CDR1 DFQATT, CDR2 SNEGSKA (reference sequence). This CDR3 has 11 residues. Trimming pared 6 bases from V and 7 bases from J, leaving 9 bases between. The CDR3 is CSAQRDGELFF. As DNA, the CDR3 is TGCAGTGCCCAGAGGGACGGGGAGCTGTTTTTT.

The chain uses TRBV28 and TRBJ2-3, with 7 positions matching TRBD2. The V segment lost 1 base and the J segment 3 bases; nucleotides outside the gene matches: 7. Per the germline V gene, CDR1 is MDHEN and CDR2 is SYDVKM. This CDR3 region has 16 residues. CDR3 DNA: TGTGCCAGCAGTTTATATTCTAGCGGAGTTACAGATACGCAGTATTTT. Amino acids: CASSLYSSGVTDTQYF.

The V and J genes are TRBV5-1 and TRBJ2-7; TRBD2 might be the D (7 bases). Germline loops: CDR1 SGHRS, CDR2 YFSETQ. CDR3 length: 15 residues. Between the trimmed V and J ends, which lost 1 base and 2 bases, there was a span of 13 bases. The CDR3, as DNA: TGCGCCAGCAGCTTGATAGGGGGGGCGCCCTACGAGCAGTACTTC. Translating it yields CASSLIGGAPYEQYF.

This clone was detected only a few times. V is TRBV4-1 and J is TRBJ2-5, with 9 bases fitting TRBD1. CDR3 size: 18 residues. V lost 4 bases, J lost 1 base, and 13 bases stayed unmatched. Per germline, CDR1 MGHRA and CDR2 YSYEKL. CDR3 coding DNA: TGCGCCAGCAGCCCCTTTTGGGCGGGACAGGGTCTCCAAGAGACCCAGTACTTC. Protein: CASSPFWAGQGLQETQYF.